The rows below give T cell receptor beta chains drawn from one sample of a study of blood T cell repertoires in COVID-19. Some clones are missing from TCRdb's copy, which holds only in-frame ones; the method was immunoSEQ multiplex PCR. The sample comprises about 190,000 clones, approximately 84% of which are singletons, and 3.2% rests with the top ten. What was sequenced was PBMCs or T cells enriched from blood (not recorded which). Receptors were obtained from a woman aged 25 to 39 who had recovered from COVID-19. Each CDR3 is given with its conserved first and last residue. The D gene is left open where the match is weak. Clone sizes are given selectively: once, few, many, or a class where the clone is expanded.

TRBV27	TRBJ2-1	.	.	TGTGCCAGCAGTTTAGTAGCTTTCGGTGAGCAGTTCTTC	CASSLVAFGEQFF
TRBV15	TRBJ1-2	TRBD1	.	TGTGCCACCAGCGAGAAGGGGGCCCGACTCTATGGCTACACCTTC	CATSEKGARLYGYTF
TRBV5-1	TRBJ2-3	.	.	TGCGCCAGCAGCTTCAGGGGGGACGGGGTTAATACGCAGTATTTT	CASSFRGDGVNTQYF
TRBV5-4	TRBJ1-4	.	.	TGTGCCAGCAGCTGGAGAGGGGGGGATGAAAAACTGTTTTTT	CASSWRGGDEKLFF
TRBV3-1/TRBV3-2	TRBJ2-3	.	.	TGTGCCAGCAGCCAACGAGGGACAGATACGCAGTATTTT	CASSQRGTDTQYF
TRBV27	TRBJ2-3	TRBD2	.	TGTGCCAGCAGTTTAAGGGTCCTAGCGGGGGGTTTTGCAGATACGCAGTATTTT	CASSLRVLAGGFADTQYF
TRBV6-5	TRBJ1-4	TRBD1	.	TGTGCCAGCAGGAACCGGGACAGGGGTGAAAAACTGTTTTTT	CASRNRDRGEKLFF
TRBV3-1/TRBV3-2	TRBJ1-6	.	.	TGTGCCAGCAGCCAAGGATCCGGTCCCCTCCACTTT	CASSQGSGPLHF
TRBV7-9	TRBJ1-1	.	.	TGTGCCAGCAGCTACACGGGGAGCCCTATGAACACTGAAGCTTTCTTT	CASSYTGSPMNTEAFF
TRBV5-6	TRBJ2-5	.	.	TGTGCCAGCAGCTTGGAGCGGCGTGGAGAGACCCAGTACTTC	CASSLERRGETQYF
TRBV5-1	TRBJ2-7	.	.	TGCGCCAGCAGCGGGAGGCCCTACGAGCAGTACTTC	CASSGRPYEQYF
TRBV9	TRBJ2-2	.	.	TGTGCCAGCAGCGTGAGTGGGAGTGCCACCGGGGAGCTGTTTTTT	CASSVSGSATGELFF
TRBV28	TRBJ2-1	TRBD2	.	TGTGCCAGCAGGAGCGGGGGGGCCTTGAATGAGCAGTTCTTC	CASRSGGALNEQFF
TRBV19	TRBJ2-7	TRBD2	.	TGTGCCAGTAGTATAGCTGGCGGGAGTGCCTACGAGCAGTACTTC	CASSIAGGSAYEQYF
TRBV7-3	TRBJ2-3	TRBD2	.	TGTGCCAGCAGCTTAACGGGACTAGCCCGTTCAGATACGCAGTATTTT	CASSLTGLARSDTQYF
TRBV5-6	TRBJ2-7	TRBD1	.	TGTGCCAGCAGCTTGGGACAGGGTGGATACGAGCAGTACTTC	CASSLGQGGYEQYF
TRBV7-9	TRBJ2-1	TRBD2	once	TGTGCCAGCAGCTTGACCCACCCCAGCGGGGGAAATGAGCAGTTCTTC	CASSLTHPSGGNEQFF
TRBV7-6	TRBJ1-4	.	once	TGTGCCAGCAGCTTAAGGGGAGGGTTCGGGGAAAAACTGTTTTTT	CASSLRGGFGEKLFF
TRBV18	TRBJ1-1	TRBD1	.	TGTGCCAGCTCACCACTGGGACAGGGGTCAACTGAAGCTTTCTTT	CASSPLGQGSTEAFF
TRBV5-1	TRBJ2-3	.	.	TGCGCCAGCAGCGCGCTGACTAGCACAGATACGCAGTATTTT	CASSALTSTDTQYF
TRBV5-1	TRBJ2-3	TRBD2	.	TGCGCCAGCAAGAGGCTAGCGGGAGGGCCGGTGTCCACAGATACGCAGTATTTT	CASKRLAGGPVSTDTQYF
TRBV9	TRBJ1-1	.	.	TGTGCCAGCAGCGTGGCACAGAACACTGAAGCTTTCTTT	CASSVAQNTEAFF
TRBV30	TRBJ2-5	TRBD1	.	TGTGCCTGGAGGGTACAGGGGGCGAAGACCCAGTACTTC	CAWRVQGAKTQYF
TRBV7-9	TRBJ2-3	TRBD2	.	TGTGCCAGCAGCCCCCTGACTAGCGGGGAGGGCACAGATACGCAGTATTTT	CASSPLTSGEGTDTQYF
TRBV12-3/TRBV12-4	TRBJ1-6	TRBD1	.	TGTGCCAGCAGTGAGACAGGGAATTCACCCCTCCACTTT	CASSETGNSPLHF
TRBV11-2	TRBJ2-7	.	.	TGTGCCAGCAGCTATGGCGGAAACCTCCCCGAGCAGTACTTC	CASSYGGNLPEQYF
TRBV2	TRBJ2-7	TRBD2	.	TGTGCCAGCAGTGATCTAGCGGGGCGCTACGAGCAGTACTTC	CASSDLAGRYEQYF
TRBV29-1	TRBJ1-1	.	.	TGCAGCGTTGACCCGACGGGAAACACTGAAGCTTTCTTT	CSVDPTGNTEAFF
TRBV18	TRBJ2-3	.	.	TGTGCCAGCTCACCACGGTTACGGGACAAAGGGGTGACAGATACGCAGTATTTT	CASSPRLRDKGVTDTQYF
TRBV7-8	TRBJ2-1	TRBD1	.	TGTGCCAGCAGCTTGGGACAGGGAGGGAATGAGCAGTTCTTC	CASSLGQGGNEQFF
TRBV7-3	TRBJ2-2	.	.	TGTGCCAGCAGCTCGACAGCCCCACTCACCGGGGAGCTGTTTTTT	CASSSTAPLTGELFF
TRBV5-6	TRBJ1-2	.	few	TGTGCCAGCAGCCCTCGGAGGGAAGGGGGCTACACCTTC	CASSPRREGGYTF
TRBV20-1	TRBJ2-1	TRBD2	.	TGCAGTGCTAGTCGACTAGCGGGAGTGGGGAATGAGCAGTTCTTC	CSASRLAGVGNEQFF
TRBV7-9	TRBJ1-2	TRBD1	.	TGTGCCAGCTTCCTGGGACAGGGGGCGTTTTCGGCGGGCTACACCTTC	CASFLGQGAFSAGYTF
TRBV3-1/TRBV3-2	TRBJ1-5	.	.	TGTGCCAGCAGTTACTCGCCAGGGAACAATCAGCCCCAGCATTTT	CASSYSPGNNQPQHF
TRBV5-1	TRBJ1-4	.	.	TGCGCCAGCAGCTTGGGGGCCCTATCAACTAATGAAAAACTGTTTTTT	CASSLGALSTNEKLFF
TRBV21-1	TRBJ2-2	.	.	TGTGCCAGCAAAGGTCCGACAGGCGCGAACACCGGGGAGCTGTTTTTT	CASKGPTGANTGELFF
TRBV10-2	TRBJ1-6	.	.	TGCGCCAGCAGCCGGGAGGCCTTTTCACCCCTCCACTTT	CASSREAFSPLHF
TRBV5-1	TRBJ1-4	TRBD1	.	TGCGCCAGCAGCGAGGGACAGGGGGCGATAGCTAATGAAAAACTGTTTTTT	CASSEGQGAIANEKLFF
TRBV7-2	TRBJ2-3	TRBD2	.	TGTGCCAGCAGCTTATCTGCGGGGGGCAGGACAGATACGCAGTATTTT	CASSLSAGGRTDTQYF
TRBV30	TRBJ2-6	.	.	TGTGCCTGGAGCCCCCTTGGAGTCTCTGGGGCCAACGTCCTGACTTTC	CAWSPLGVSGANVLTF
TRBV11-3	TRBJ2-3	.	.	TGTGCCAGCAGCCGGACTCCAGATACGCAGTATTTT	CASSRTPDTQYF
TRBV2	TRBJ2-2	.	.	TGTGCCAGCAGGGACGCCCGGGGAGCCGGGGAGCTGTTTTTT	CASRDARGAGELFF
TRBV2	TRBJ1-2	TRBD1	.	TGTGCCAGCAGTGAGGGGACAGACTATGGCTACACCTTC	CASSEGTDYGYTF
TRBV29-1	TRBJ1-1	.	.	TGCAGCGTCCTAGGAGGGAGCACTGAAGCTTTCTTT	CSVLGGSTEAFF
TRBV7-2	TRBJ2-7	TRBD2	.	TGTGCCAGCAGCCAAAGCGGGGGACTAGCGGGAGGCGAGCAGTACTTC	CASSQSGGLAGGEQYF
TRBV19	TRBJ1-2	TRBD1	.	TGTGCCAGTAGTATGGGCGGACAGGGTGCCTATGGCTACACCTTC	CASSMGGQGAYGYTF